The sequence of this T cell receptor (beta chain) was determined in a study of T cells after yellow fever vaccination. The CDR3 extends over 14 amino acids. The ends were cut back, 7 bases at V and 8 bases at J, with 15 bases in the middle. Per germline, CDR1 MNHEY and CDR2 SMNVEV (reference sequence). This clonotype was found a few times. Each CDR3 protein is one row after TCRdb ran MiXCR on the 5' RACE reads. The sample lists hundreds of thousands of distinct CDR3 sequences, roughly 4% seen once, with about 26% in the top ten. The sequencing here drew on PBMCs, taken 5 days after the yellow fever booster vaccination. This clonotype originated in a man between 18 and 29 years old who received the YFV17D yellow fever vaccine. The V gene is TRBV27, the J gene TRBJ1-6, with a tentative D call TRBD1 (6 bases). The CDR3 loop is CASTQDRLHSPLHF. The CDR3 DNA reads TGTGCCAGCACCCAAGACAGGTTGCATTCACCCCTCCACTTT.